The clone carrying this T cell receptor beta chain has a count of ten or more. The data derive from a study of neurological immune-mediated disorders. One entry per CDR3 protein results from TCRdb running MiXCR on the 5' RACE reads. In the table there are 20,000 to 30,000 distinct CDR3 sequences, more than 6% of which are singletons. Trimming pared 4 bases from V and 4 bases from J, leaving 15 bases between. The CDR3 loop spans 15 amino acids. The germline gives CDR1 SGHRS, CDR2 YFSETQ. This TCR came from a woman aged 40 to 55 in good health. V gene TRBV5-1 combines with J gene TRBJ2-1; possible D gene TRBD2, 5 bases. Material for sequencing was PBMCs. The CDR3: CASSPGGLAYNEQFF. CDR3 sequence (DNA): TGCGCCAGCAGCCCCGGAGGACTGGCTTACAATGAGCAGTTCTTC.